This entry is about one T cell receptor (beta chain). Its antigen remains unidentified. These data come from a study of cytomegalovirus exposure and HLA in healthy donors. On the study more broadly: Early release data held around 82 million unique TCRs from HLA-typed donors. Study-level findings and limits: Among donors in an Asian-associated ancestry cluster, a later analysis reportedly found fewer N-insertions than the roughly 650-donor mean. Roughly uniform depth of sequencing across donors was assumed in presence/absence analyses.

The PCR ran on 60 Vbeta and 13 Jbeta primers. Some clones are missing from TCRdb's copy, which holds only in-frame ones; the method was immunoSEQ multiplex PCR. Of under 200,000 clones listed, approximately 80% are singletons. Sequencing used PBMCs. The receptor comes from a man in his forties in good health and CMV-seronegative.

The CDR3 protein is CATRTGGNIQYF. The CDR3 DNA reads TGTGCCACTCGGACAGGGGGAAACATTCAGTACTTC. This chain joins TRBV7-9 and TRBJ2-4, with TRBD1 matching over 10 bases. Germline V gene sequence: CDR1 SEHNR, CDR2 FQNEAQ (reference sequence). CDR3 length: 12 amino acids. V shed 10 bases and J 6 bases; nucleotides not matched to a gene: 3. Together with reference TRBV7-9 and TRBJ2-4, the CDR3 gives the full variable domain: DTGVSQNPRHKITKRGQNVTFRCDPISEHNRLYWYRQTLGQGPEFLTYFQNEAQLEKSRLLSDRFSAERPKGSFSTLEIQRTEQGDSAMYLCATRTGGNIQYFGAGTRLSVL.